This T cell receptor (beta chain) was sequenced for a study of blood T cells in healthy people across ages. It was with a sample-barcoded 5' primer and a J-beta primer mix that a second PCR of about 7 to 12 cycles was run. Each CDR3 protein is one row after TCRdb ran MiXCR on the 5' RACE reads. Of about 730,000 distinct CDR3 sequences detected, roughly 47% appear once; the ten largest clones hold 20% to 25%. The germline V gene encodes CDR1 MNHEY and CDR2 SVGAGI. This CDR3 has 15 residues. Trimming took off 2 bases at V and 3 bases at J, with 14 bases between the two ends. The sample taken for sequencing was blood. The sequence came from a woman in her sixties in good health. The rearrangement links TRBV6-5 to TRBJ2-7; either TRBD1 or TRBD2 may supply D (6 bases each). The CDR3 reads CASSYPRGGSYEQYF. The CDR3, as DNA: TGTGCCAGCAGTTACCCCAGGGGAGGTAGCTACGAGCAGTACTTC.